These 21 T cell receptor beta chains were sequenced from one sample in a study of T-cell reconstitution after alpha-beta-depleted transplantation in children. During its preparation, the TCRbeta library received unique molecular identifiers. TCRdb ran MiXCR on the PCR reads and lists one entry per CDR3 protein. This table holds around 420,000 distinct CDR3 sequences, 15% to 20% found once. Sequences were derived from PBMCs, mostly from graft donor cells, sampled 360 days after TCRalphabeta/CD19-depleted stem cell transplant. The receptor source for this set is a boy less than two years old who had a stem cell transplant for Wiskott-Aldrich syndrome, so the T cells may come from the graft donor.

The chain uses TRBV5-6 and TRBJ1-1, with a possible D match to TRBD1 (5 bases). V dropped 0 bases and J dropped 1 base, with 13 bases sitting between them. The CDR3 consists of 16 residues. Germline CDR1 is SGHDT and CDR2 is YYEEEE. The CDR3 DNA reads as TGTGCCAGCAGCTTGGACGGCAGGGAGGGGAACACTGAAGCTTTCTTT. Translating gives CASSLDGREGNTEAFF.

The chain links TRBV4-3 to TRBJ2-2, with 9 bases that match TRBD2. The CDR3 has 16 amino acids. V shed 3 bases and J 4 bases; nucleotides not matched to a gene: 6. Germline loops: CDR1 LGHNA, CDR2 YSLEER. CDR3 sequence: CASSQSSGIGTGELFF. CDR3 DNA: TGCGCCAGCAGCCAGTCTAGCGGGATAGGCACCGGGGAGCTGTTTTTT.

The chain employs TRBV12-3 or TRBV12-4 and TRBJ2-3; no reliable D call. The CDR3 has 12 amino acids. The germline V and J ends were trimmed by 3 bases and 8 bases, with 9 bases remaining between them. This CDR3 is CASSLSVGTQYF. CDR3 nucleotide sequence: TGTGCCAGCAGTTTGTCGGTGGGTACGCAGTATTTT.

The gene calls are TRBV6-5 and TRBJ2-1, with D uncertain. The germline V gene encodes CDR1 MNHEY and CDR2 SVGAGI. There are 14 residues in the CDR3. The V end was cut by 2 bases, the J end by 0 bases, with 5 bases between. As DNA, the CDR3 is TGTGCCAGCAGTTACACTATCTCCTACAATGAGCAGTTCTTC. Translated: CASSYTISYNEQFF.

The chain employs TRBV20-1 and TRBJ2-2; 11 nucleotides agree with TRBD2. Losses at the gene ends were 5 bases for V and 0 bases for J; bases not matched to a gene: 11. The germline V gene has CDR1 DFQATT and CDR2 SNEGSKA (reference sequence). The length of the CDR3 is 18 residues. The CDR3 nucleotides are TGCAGTGCTCTACGATATAGCGGGGGGGCATCGAACACCGGGGAGCTGTTTTTT. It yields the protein CSALRYSGGASNTGELFF.

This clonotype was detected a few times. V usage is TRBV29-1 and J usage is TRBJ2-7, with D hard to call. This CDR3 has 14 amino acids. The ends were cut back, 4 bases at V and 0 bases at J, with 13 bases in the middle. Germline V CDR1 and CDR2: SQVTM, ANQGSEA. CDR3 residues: CSVVPGPYSYEQYF. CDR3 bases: TGCAGCGTTGTCCCCGGCCCTTACTCCTACGAGCAGTACTTC.

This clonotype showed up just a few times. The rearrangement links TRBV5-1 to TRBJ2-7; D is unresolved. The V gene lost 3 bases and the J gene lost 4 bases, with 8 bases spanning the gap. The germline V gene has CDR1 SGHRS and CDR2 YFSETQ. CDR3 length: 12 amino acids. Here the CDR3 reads CASSSTEYEQYF. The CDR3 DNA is TGCGCCAGCAGCTCGACCGAGTACGAGCAGTACTTC.

CDR3 DNA: TGTGCCAGCAGCCAACCTAGCGGGGAGCTCCAAGATACGCAGTATTTT. Translating it yields CASSQPSGELQDTQYF. The rearrangement joins TRBV3-1 to TRBJ2-3; 9 nucleotides line up with TRBD2. The V gene end was trimmed by 2 bases and the J gene end by 5 bases; junction bases not matched to a gene: 8. Germline CDR1 LGHDT, CDR2 YNNKEL (reference sequence). The CDR3 runs 16 residues.

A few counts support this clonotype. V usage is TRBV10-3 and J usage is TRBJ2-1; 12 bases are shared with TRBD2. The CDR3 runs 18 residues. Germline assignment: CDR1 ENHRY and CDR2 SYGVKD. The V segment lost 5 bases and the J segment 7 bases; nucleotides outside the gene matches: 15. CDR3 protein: CAISPLLAGGTQGNEQFF. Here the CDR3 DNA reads TGTGCCATCAGTCCCTTACTAGCGGGGGGCACCCAGGGGAATGAGCAGTTCTTC.

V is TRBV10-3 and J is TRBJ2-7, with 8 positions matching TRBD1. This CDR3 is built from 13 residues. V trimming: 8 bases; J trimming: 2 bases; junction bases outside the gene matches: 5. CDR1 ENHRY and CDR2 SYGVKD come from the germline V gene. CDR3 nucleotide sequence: TGTGCCATCTCCGGGACAGGCACCTACGAGCAGTACTTC. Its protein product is CAISGTGTYEQYF.

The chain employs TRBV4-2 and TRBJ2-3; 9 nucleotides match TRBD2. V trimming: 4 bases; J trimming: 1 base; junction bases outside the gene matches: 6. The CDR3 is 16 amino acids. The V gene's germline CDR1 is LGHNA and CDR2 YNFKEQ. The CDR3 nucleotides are TGTGCCAGCAGCCGATTGTCTAGCGGGGGCACAGATACGCAGTATTTT. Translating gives CASSRLSSGGTDTQYF.

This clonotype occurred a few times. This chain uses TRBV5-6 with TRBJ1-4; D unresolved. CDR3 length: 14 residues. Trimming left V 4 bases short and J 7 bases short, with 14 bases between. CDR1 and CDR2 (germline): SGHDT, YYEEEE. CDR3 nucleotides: TGTGCCAGCAGCACCCGGGGAGGCGGTGAAAAACTGTTTTTT. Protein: CASSTRGGGEKLFF. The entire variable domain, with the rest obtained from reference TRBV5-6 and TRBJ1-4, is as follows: DAGVTQSPTHLIKTRGQQVTLRCSPKSGHDTVSWYQQALGQGPQFIFQYYEEEERQRGNFPDRFSGHQFPNYSSELNVNALLLGDSALYLCASSTRGGGEKLFFGSGTQLSVL.

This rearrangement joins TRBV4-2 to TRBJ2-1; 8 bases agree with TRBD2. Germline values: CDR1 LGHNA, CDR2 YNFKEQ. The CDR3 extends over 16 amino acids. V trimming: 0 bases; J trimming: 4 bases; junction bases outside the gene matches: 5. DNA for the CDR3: TGTGCCAGCAGCCAAGAAAAGAGCGGGAGTTACAATGAGCAGTTCTTC. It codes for CASSQEKSGSYNEQFF.

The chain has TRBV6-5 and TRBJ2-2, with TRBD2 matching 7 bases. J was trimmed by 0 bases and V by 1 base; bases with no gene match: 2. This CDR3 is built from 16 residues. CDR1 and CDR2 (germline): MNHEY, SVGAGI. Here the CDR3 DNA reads TGTGCCAGCAGTTACTGGCGGGGGACGAACACCGGGGAGCTGTTTTTT. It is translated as CASSYWRGTNTGELFF.

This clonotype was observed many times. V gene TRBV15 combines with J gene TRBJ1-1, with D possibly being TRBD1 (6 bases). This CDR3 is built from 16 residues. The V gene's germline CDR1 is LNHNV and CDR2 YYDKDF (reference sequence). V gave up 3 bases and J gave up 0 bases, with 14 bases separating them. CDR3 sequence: CATSSLTGEVNTEAFF. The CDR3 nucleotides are TGTGCCACCAGCAGCTTGACAGGAGAGGTGAACACTGAAGCTTTCTTT.

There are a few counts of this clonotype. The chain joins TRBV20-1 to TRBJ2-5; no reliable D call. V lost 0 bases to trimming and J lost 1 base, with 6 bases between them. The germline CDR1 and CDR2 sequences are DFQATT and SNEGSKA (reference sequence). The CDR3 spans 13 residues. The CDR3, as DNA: TGCAGTGCTAGAGATACCTTCCAAGAGACCCAGTACTTC. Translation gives CSARDTFQETQYF.

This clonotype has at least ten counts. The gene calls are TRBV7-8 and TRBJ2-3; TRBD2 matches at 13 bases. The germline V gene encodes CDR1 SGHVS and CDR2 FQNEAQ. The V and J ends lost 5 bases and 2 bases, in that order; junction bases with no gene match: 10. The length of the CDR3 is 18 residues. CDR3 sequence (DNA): TGTGCCAGCAGCGCCAGACTAGCGGGAGGTCGACACACAGATACGCAGTATTTT. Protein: CASSARLAGGRHTDTQYF.

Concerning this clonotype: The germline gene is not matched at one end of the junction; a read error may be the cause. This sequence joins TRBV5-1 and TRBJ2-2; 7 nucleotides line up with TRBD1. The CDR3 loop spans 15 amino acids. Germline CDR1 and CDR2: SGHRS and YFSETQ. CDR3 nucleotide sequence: TGCGCCGGCAGCTTTCCGGGACAGAGAACCGGGGAGCTGTTTTTT. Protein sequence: CAGSFPGQRTGELFF.

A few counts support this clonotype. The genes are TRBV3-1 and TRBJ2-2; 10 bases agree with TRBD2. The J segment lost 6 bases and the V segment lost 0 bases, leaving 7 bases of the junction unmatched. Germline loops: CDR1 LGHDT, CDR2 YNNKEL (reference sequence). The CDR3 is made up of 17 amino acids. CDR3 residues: CASSQDASGGASGELFF. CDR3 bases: TGTGCCAGCAGCCAAGATGCCAGCGGGGGGGCATCCGGGGAGCTGTTTTTT.

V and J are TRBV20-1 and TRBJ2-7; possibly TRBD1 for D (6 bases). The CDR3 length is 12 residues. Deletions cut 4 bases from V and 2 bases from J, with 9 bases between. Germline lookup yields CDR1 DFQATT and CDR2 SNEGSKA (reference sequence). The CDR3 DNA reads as TGCAGTGCTACGGACAGTACCTACGAGCAGTACTTC. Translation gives CSATDSTYEQYF.

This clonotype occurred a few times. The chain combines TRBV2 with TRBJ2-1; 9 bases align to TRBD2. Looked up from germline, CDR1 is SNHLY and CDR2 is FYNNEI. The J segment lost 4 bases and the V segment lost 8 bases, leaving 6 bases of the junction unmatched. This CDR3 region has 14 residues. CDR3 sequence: CASQASGVYNEQFF. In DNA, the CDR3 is TGTGCCAGCCAAGCTAGCGGGGTTTACAATGAGCAGTTCTTC.